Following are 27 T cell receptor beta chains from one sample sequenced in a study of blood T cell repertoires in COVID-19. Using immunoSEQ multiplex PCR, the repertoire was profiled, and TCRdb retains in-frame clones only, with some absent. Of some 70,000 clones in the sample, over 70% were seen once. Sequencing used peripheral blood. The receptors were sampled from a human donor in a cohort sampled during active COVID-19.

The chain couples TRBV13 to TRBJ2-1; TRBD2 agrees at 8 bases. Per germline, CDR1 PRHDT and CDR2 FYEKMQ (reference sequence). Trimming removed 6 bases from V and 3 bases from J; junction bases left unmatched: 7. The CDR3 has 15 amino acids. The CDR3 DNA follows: TGTGCCAGCAGTCCAGCGGGAGTCGGCTACAATGAGCAGTTCTTC. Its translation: CASSPAGVGYNEQFF. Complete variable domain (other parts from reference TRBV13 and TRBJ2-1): AAGVIQSPRHLIKEKRETATLKCYPIPRHDTVYWYQQGPGQDPQFLISFYEKMQSDKGSIPDRFSAQQFSDYHSELNMSSLELGDSALYFCASSPAGVGYNEQFFGPGTRLTVL.

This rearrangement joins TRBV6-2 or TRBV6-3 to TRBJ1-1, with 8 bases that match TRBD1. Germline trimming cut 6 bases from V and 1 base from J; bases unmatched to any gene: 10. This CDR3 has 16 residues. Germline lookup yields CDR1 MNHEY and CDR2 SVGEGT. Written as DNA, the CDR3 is TGTGCCAGCAGCCGAAAAGCGACAGGGGAGAACACTGAAGCTTTCTTT. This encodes CASSRKATGENTEAFF.

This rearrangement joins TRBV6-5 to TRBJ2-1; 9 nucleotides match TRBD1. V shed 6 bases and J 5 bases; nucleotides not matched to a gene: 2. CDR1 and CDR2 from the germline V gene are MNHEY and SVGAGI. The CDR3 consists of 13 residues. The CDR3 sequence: CASSGTGNNEQFF. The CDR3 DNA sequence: TGTGCCAGCAGCGGGACAGGGAACAATGAGCAGTTCTTC.

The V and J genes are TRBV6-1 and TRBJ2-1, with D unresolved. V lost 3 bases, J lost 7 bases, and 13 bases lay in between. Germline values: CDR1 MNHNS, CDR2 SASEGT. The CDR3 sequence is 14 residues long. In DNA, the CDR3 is TGTGCCAGCAGTGAGTCGGTTTTGAGGAATGAGCAGTTCTTC. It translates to CASSESVLRNEQFF.

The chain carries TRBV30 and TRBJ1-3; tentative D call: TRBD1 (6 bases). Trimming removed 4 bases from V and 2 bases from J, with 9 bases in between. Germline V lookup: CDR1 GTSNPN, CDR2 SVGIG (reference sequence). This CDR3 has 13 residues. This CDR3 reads CAWNNRAGNTIYF. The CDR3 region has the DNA TGTGCCTGGAATAACAGGGCTGGAAACACCATATATTTT. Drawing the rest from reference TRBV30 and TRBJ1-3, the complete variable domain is SQTIHQWPATLVQPVGSPLSLECTVEGTSNPNLYWYRQAAGRGLQLLFYSVGIGQISSEVPQNLSASRPQDRQFILSSKKLLLSDSGFYLCAWNNRAGNTIYFGEGSWLTVV.

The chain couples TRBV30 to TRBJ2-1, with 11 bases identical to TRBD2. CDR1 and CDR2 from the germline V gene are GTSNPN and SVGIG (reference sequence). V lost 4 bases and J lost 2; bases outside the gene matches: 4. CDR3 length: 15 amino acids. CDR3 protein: CAWTLGLAAYNEQFF. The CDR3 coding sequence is TGTGCCTGGACTCTGGGACTAGCGGCCTACAATGAGCAGTTCTTC.

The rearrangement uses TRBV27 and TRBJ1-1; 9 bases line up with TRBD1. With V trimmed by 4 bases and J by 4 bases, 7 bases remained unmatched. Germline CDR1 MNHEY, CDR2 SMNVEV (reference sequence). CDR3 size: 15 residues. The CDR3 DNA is TGTGCCAGCAGTTGGTCGACAGGGGGAGGCACTGAAGCTTTCTTT. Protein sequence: CASSWSTGGGTEAFF.

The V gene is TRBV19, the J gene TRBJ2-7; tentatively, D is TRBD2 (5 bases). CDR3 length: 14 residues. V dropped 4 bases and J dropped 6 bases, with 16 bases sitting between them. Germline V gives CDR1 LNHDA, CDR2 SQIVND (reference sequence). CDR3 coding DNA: TGTGCCAGTAGTAACTGGACTGGATCAGGCGAGCAGTACTTC. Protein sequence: CASSNWTGSGEQYF.

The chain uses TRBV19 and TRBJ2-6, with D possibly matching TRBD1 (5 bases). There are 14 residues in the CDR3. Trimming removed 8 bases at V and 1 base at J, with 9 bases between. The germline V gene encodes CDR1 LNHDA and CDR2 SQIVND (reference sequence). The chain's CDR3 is CASYQGSGANVLTF. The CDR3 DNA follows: TGTGCCAGTTATCAGGGATCTGGGGCCAACGTCCTGACTTTC.

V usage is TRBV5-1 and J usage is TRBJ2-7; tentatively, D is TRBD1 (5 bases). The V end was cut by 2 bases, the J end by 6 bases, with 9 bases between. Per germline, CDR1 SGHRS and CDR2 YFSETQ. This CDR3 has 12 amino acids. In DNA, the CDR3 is TGCGCCAGCAGCTTTAAAGGGGTCGAGCAGTACTTC. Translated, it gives CASSFKGVEQYF.

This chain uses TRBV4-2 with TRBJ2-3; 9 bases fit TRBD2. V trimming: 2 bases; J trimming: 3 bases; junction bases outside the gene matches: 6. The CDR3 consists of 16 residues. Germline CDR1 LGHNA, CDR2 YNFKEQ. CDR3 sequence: CASSQLSGGETDTQYF. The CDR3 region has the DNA TGTGCCAGCAGCCAACTTAGCGGGGGCGAGACAGATACGCAGTATTTT.

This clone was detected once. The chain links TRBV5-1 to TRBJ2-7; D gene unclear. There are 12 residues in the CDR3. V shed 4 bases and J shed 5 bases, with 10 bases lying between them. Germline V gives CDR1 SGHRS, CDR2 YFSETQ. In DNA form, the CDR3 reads TGCGCCAGCAGCCTAAGTCAAAACGAGCAGTACTTC. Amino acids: CASSLSQNEQYF.

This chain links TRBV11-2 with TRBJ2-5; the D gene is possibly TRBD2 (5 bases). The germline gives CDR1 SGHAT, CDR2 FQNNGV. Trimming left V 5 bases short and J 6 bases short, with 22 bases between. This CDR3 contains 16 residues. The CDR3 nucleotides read TGTGCCAGCAGCCCTCGGCGGGTCGCGGGCAGCCAGACCCAGTACTTC. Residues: CASSPRRVAGSQTQYF.

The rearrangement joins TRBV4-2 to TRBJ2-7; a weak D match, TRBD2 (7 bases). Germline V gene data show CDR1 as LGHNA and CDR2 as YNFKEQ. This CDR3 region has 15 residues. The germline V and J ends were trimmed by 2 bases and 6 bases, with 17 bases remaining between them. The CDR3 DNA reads TGTGCCAGCAGCCAACCGGGGGCGGGGGAGTTCGAGCAGTACTTC. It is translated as CASSQPGAGEFEQYF.

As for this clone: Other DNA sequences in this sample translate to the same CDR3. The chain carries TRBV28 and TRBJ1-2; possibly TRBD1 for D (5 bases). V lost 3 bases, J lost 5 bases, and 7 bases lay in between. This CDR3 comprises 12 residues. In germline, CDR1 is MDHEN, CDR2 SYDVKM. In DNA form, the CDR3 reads TGTGCCAGCAGTTTCCGGGGGTATGGCTACACCTTC. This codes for CASSFRGYGYTF.

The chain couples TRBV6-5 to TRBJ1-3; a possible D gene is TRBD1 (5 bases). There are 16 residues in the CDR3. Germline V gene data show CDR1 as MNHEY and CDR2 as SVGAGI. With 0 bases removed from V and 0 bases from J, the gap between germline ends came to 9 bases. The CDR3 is CASSYSAGHSGNTIYF. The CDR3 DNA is TGTGCCAGCAGTTACTCGGCAGGGCACTCTGGAAACACCATATATTTT.

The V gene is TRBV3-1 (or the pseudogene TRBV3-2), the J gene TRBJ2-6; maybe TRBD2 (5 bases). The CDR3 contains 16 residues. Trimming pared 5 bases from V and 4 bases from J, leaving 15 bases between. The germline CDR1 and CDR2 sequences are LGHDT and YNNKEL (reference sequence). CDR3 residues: CASSVGIGVGANVLTF. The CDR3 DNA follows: TGTGCCAGCAGCGTAGGAATCGGGGTCGGGGCCAACGTCCTGACTTTC.

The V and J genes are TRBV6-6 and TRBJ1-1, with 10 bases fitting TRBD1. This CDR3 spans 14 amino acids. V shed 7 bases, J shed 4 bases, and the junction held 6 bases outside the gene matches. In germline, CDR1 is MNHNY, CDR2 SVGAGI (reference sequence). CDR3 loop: CASTSGQGSTEAFF. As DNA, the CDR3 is TGTGCCAGCACCTCGGGACAGGGGAGCACTGAAGCTTTCTTT.

CDR3 amino acids: CASSPTSVSYEQYF. The CDR3 DNA sequence: TGTGCCAGCTCACCCACTAGCGTGTCCTACGAGCAGTACTTC. This chain uses TRBV18 with TRBJ2-7, with 7 bases matching TRBD2. This CDR3 is built from 14 residues. Germline CDR1 KGHSH, CDR2 LQKENI. V lost 3 bases, J lost 1 base, and 3 bases stayed unmatched.

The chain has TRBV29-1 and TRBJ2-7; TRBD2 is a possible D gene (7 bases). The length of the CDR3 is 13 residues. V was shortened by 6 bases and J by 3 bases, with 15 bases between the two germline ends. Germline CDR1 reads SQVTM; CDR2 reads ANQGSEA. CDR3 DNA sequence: TGCAGCGTGGTGGGGGGGCTCTTCTACGAGCAGTACTTC. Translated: CSVVGGLFYEQYF.

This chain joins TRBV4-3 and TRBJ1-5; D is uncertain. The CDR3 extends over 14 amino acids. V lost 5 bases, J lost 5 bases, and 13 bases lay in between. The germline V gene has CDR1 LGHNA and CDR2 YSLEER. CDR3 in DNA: TGCGCCAGCAGCAGGACGAGGGTATATCAGCCCCAGCATTTT. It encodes CASSRTRVYQPQHF.

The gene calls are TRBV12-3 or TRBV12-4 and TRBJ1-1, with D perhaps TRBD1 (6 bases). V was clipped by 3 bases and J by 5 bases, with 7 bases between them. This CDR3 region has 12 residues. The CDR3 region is CASSFRGTEAFF. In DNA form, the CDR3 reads TGTGCCAGCAGTTTTAGGGGGACTGAAGCTTTCTTT.

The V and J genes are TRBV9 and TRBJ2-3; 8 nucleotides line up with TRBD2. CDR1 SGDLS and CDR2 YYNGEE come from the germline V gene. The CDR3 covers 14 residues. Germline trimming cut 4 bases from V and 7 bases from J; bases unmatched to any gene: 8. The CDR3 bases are TGTGCCAGCAGCCTTACCGGGGGGGCAAATACGCAGTATTTT. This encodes CASSLTGGANTQYF. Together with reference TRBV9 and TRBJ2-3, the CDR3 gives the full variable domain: DSGVTQTPKHLITATGQRVTLRCSPRSGDLSVYWYQQSLDQGLQFLIQYYNGEERAKGNILERFSAQQFPDLHSELNLSSLELGDSALYFCASSLTGGANTQYFGPGTRLTVL.

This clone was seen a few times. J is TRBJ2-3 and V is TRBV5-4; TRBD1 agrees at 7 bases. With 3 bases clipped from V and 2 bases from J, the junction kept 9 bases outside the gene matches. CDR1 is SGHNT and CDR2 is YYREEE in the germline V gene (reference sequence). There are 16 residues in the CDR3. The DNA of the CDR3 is TGTGCCAGCAGCTCCGAGGGACAGCGGCTCACAGATACGCAGTATTTT. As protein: CASSSEGQRLTDTQYF.

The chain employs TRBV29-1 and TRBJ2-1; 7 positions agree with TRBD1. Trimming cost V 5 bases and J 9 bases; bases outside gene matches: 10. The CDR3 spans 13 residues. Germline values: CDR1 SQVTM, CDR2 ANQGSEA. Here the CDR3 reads CSVQHKTGTEQFF. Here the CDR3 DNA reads TGCAGCGTTCAACACAAGACAGGGACTGAGCAGTTCTTC.

The CDR3 DNA follows: TGTGCCAGCTCACGCGTTCTCCGGGACAGGGGAAGCCAGCCCCAGCATTTT. Translation gives CASSRVLRDRGSQPQHF. The chain is built from TRBV18 and TRBJ1-5; 10 nucleotides align to TRBD1. J lost 7 bases, V lost 4 bases, and 13 bases had no gene match. The CDR3 loop spans 17 amino acids. Germline V gene data show CDR1 as KGHSH and CDR2 as LQKENI.

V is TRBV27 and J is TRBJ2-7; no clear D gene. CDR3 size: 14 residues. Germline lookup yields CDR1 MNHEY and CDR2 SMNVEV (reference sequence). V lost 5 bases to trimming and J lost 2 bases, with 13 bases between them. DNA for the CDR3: TGTGCCAGCAGTCTACCCGGTCCTACCTACGAGCAGTACTTC. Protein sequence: CASSLPGPTYEQYF.